This T cell receptor (beta chain) derives from a study of identical twins. It was template switching that added a universal primer site, and there were unique molecular identifiers on the cDNA. TCRdb used MiXCR to reprocess the 5' RACE reads, holding one entry per CDR3 protein. The sample has around 480,000 distinct CDR3 sequences, approximately 15% seen once; the top ten hold approximately 1%. The data also belong to a second study, concerning yellow fever vaccine responses in identical twins.

This clonotype originated in a woman in her late teens or twenties in good health. Source material: CD4+ T cells sorted from blood.

Here the CDR3 reads CASSDRRGDTQYF. The DNA of the CDR3 is TGTGCCAGCAGCGACCGAAGGGGTGATACGCAGTATTTT. V usage is TRBV11-2 and J usage is TRBJ2-3; tentative D call: TRBD1 (5 bases). V shed 5 bases and J shed 6 bases, with 12 bases lying between them. The CDR3 is 13 amino acids. Per germline, CDR1 SGHAT and CDR2 FQNNGV.